These 3 T cell receptor beta chains were all obtained from the same sample, sequenced in a study of siplizumab effects on memory and regulatory T cells. Using immunoSEQ multiplex PCR, the repertoire was profiled, and TCRdb retains in-frame clones only, with some absent. The table includes 55,000 to 70,000 clones, just over 90% detected once. Sequenced material: CD8+ T cells sorted from blood. These receptor sequences come from a human donor in good health.

The J gene is TRBJ1-1, the V gene TRBV27, with TRBD1 matching 7 bases. V lost 6 bases and J lost 2; bases outside the gene matches: 6. CDR1 and CDR2 from the germline V gene are MNHEY and SMNVEV (reference sequence). The CDR3 sequence is 14 residues long. The CDR3 loop is CASRQGTVNTEAFF. CDR3 bases: TGTGCCAGCAGACAAGGGACAGTCAACACTGAAGCTTTCTTT.

V usage is TRBV4-3 and J usage is TRBJ2-4; 8 nucleotides agree with TRBD1. The junction had 7 bases not matched to a gene; V was cut back by 4 bases and J by 8 bases. Germline V gene lookup returns CDR1 LGHNA and CDR2 YSLEER. This CDR3 spans 14 amino acids. The CDR3 coding sequence is TGCGCCAGCAGCCGTCGACAGGGGCCGGACATTCAGTACTTC. As protein: CASSRRQGPDIQYF.

CDR3 in DNA: TGTGCCAGCAGTGATAAGGCCGCGGGAACTGAAGCTTTCTTT. Amino acid sequence: CASSDKAAGTEAFF. The V call is TRBV2, the J call TRBJ1-1; no clear D. Trimming removed 3 bases at V and 5 bases at J, with 13 bases between. Germline V gene data show CDR1 as SNHLY and CDR2 as FYNNEI. This CDR3 comprises 14 residues.